The entry below describes one T cell receptor (beta chain). No antigen is known for it. No much larger clonotype is one base removed from it; base qualities were not supplied. There are 15 amino acids in the CDR3, from cysteine to phenylalanine inclusive. Of the read, only the CDR3 DNA is kept; its 45 bases are in frame from base 1. The V end loses 2 bases and the J end loses 4 bases, and a stretch of 11 bases separates them. From a lookup of the germline V gene, CDR1 and CDR2 are MDHEN and SYDVKM. The method behind the library was the immunoSEQ multiplex PCR assay. TCRdb took this table from immuneACCESS and kept in-frame rearrangements with V and J called. Such tables lack part of the clones; where checked against another copy, unresolved V genes explain under half of the gap, and the rest is unexplained. The sample yields 70,000 or so clones; 90% to 95% were counted once. Jointly, the top ten make up under 0.9% of the sample.

This entry is derived from a study of T cell changes during pregnancy in multiple sclerosis (dated by TCRdb to the late 2010s). About the investigation overall: Changes in the T cell repertoire over the course of pregnancy were examined in this study in women with multiple sclerosis.

The sequence was obtained from a female donor in good health, enrolled as a control in a pregnancy study. The chain is made from TRBV28 and TRBJ2-2, with a weak D call of TRBD2 (5 bases match). The specimen was peripheral blood, collected in the third trimester of pregnancy. The base sequence is TGTGCCAGCAGTTTAGGACTGGCAGCCACCGGGGAGCTGTTTTTT. Translation gives CASSLGLAATGELFF.